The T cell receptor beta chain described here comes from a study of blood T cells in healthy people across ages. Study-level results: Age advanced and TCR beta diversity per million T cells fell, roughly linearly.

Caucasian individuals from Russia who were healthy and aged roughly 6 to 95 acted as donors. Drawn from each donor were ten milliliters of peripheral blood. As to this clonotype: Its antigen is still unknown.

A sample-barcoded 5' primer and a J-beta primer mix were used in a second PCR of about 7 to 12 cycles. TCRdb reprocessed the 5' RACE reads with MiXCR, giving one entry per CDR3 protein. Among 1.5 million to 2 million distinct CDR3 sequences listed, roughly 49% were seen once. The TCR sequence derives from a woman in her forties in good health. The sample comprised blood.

In nucleotides, the CDR3 is TGTGCCAGCAGCTTAGTCCCTAGCGGGGGCGCGAACACCGGGGAGCTGTTTTTT. Amino acids: CASSLVPSGGANTGELFF. The chain couples TRBV7-2 to TRBJ2-2; 10 nucleotides match TRBD2. CDR1 and CDR2 from the germline V gene are SGHTA and FQGNSA. The CDR3 sequence is 18 residues long. J was trimmed by 0 bases and V by 1 base; bases with no gene match: 5.